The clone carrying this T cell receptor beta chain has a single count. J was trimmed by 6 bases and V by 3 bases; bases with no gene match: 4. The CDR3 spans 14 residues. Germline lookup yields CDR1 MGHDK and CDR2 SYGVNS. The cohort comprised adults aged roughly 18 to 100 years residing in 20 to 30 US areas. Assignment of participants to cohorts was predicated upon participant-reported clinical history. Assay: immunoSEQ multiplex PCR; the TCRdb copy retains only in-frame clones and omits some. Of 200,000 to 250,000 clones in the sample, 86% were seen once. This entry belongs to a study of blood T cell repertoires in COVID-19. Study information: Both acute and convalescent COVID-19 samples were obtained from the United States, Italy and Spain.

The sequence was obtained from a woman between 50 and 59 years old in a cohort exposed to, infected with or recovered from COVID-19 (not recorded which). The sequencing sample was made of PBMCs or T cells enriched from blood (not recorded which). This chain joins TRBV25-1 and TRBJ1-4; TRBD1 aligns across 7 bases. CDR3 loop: CASSDSRGHEKLFF. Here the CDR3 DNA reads TGTGCCAGCAGTGATAGTAGGGGGCATGAAAAACTGTTTTTT.